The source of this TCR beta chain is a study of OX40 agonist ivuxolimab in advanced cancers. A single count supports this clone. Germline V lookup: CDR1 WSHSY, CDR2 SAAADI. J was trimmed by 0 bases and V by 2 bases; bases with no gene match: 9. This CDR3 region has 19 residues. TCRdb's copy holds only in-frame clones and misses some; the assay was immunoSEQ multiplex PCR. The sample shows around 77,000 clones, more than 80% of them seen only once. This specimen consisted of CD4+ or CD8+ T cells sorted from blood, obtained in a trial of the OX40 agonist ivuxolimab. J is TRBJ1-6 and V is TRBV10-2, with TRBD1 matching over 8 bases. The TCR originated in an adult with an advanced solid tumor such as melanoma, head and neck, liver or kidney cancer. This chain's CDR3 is CASSEGDRWVRSYNSPLHF. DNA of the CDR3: TGCGCCAGCAGTGAGGGGGACAGGTGGGTGCGCTCCTATAATTCACCCCTCCACTTT.